This entry features one T cell receptor (beta chain) sequence. Time point meaning: persistent/refractory GD, antithyroid drugs over 5 years with positive TRAb. Construction of the TCR library relied on RNA isolated from PBMCs. The sample comes from a study of regulatory T cells in long-lasting Graves disease. The CDR3 spans 15 residues. The germline V and J ends were trimmed by 8 bases and 2 bases, with 17 bases remaining between them. CDR1 and CDR2 from the germline V gene are MNHEY and SMNVEV (reference sequence). The TCR beta library used iRepertoire HTBI primers with Arm-PCR amplification of CDR3. Original processing notes: Samples jointly harbored roughly 60 TRBV and 14 TRBJ segments. TCRdb analysed the multiplex PCR reads with MiXCR anew, one entry per CDR3 protein. TCRdb assigned the V and J calls; the authors' analysis was not used. The table includes 310,000 or so distinct CDR3 sequences, about 19% detected once.

The receptor comes from a female donor with Graves disease. The chain is built from TRBV27 and TRBJ2-3; D might be TRBD1 or TRBD2, each matching 6 bases. Sequenced here: peripheral blood mononuclear cells (PBMCs), sampled when the disease was refractory, from a patient treated with antithyroid drugs. The CDR3 loop reads CASRGWGATTDTQYF. CDR3 DNA sequence: TGTGCCAGCCGGGGATGGGGGGCCACCACAGATACGCAGTATTTT.